The entry below describes one T cell receptor (beta chain). This clone was detected only a few times. The antigen it binds to is not known. No qualities accompany the bases; no much larger clone lies one base away. In Seattle, one collaborating source enrolled patients while the infection was active and tracked those patients longitudinally over the course of disease. Each collaborating institution followed its own protocols to collect whole blood in K2EDTA tubes. For TCRbeta analysis, collaborators shipped samples as frozen whole blood, isolated PBMCs, or DNA extracted from either of those sample types. The data originate from a study of blood T cell repertoires in COVID-19 (TCRdb year 2020). With respect to the entire study: Collaborator samples came from the United States, Italy and Spain and covered acute and convalescent phases of COVID-19. The dataset comprised deeply sampled blood TCRbeta repertoires from subjects exposed to, actively infected with, or recovered from COVID-19. Where available, HLA class I and class II types were obtained from metadata supplied by the sample provider rather than from assay-based typing. Nearly every sample came with metadata listing a de-identified subject ID, COVID-19 status, age in years and sex. The prospective study material was composed of cDNA or gDNA derived from T cells, B-cell-depleted T cells, or PBMCs. The repertoires were made available in a free public database intended to serve as a resource for research on the immune response to SARS-CoV-2. Samples were obtained from the ongoing ImmuneRACE study (first 160 participants) and from 950 to 1,500 subjects provided by 6 global collaborators. Findings and caveats that apply to the study as a whole: How much clinical and demographic metadata was included differed by source and by participant, and the metadata was provided uncurated.

TCRbeta CDR3 regions were amplified from genomic DNA by means of the immunoSEQ Assay, a bias-controlled multiplex PCR. The paper's processing steps were these. The number of nucleated cells in each sample was estimated from the amplification of reference gene primers within the assay. To quantify the absolute abundance of each unique TCRbeta CDR3 rearrangement, sequence reads were collapsed and filtered. For each sample, productive Simpson clonality was calculated as the square root of Simpson's diversity index across productive rearrangements. Drawn from immuneACCESS, this table holds only the in-frame rearrangements with V and J called that TCRdb kept. Clones are partly lost; checked studies trace under half to an unresolved V gene and leave the rest unexplained. The DNA was the basis for D and trimming; V, J and clone size are from that table. The sample table contains more than 300,000 clones; only one count was recorded for 90% of them. Around 0.96% of the sample lies in the top ten.

The junction shows trimming of 0 bases on V and 5 bases on J, plus 10 bases between the germline ends. For CDR1 and CDR2, the germline V gene lists MNHEY and SVGEGT. Including the terminal cysteine and phenylalanine, the CDR3 comprises 14 residues. Of the read, only the CDR3 DNA is kept; its 42 bases are in frame from base 1. The sequenced sample was peripheral blood. The TCR sequence derives from a woman in her thirties or forties with COVID-19, enrolled during active disease. This sequence uses TRBV6-2 or TRBV6-3 and TRBJ1-2; possibly the D gene is TRBD1, per 6 matching bases. The DNA is TGTGCCAGCAGTTACTCTGGGGGCCGGTATGGCTACACCTTC. Its amino acids are CASSYSGGRYGYTF.